This T cell receptor beta chain was recovered during a study of blood T cell repertoires in COVID-19. The overall study: Acute and convalescent COVID-19 samples came from the United States, Italy and Spain.

This clone was counted between two and nine times. Germline assignment: CDR1 SGHDT and CDR2 YYEEEE. The CDR3 has 16 residues. Trimming removed 0 bases at V and 7 bases at J, with 20 bases between. Only in-frame clones appear in the TCRdb table, and some are missing; sequencing was by immunoSEQ multiplex PCR. The data show about 160,000 clones, roughly nine tenths seen once. This receptor was taken from a woman in her seventies with acute or convalescent COVID-19. The sequenced material came from peripheral blood. The chain recombines TRBV5-6 with TRBJ2-7, with D possibly being TRBD1 (5 bases). Written as DNA, the CDR3 is TGTGCCAGCAGCTTGGAGGCGATTTCAGGGTCTACGGAGCAGTACTTC. Encoded protein: CASSLEAISGSTEQYF.